These 7 T cell receptor beta chains came from one sample sequenced in a study of beta chain features in type 1 diabetes. Study-level findings and limits: Significant though moderate, a shortening of TCRB CDR3s appeared in all four CD4+ subsets of Type 1 diabetes patients.

The antigens for these receptors are not known. Expressed TCRB transcripts were sequenced after all isolated RNA was converted to cDNA. The assay was immunoSEQ multiplex PCR, and TCRdb's table has in-frame clones only and misses some. The table shows 40,000 to 55,000 clones, with approximately 44% occurring only once. Sequencing used stem cell memory CD4+ T cells from blood. Every receptor here comes from a man younger than 45 with type 1 diabetes.

The chain couples TRBV28 to TRBJ2-3; possibly TRBD2 for D (5 bases). From germline, CDR1 is MDHEN and CDR2 SYDVKM. Trimming cost V 5 bases and J 3 bases, with 9 bases left between them. The CDR3 runs to 13 residues. The CDR3 coding sequence is TGTGCCAGCAGTGAAACTAGTACAGATACGCAGTATTTT. Translation gives CASSETSTDTQYF.

V is TRBV7-2 and J is TRBJ2-7; 7 positions match TRBD2. V lost 3 bases and J lost 4; bases outside the gene matches: 9. There are 15 residues in the CDR3. Germline CDR1 is SGHTA and CDR2 is FQGNSA. The DNA of the CDR3 is TGTGCCAGCAGCTTCGTTGCGGGAGAGGGGTACGAGCAGTACTTC. Translating it yields CASSFVAGEGYEQYF.

This chain uses TRBV28 with TRBJ2-2, with D possibly matching TRBD2 (5 bases). V lost 7 bases to trimming and J lost 4 bases, with 28 bases between them. The CDR3 has 19 residues. CDR1 is MDHEN, CDR2 SYDVKM, per germline. The CDR3 sequence is CASTGVSESSEELTGELFF. The CDR3 nucleotides read TGTGCCAGCACTGGGGTTAGCGAATCATCGGAGGAACTCACCGGGGAGCTGTTTTTT.

The chain carries TRBV6-5 and TRBJ2-3; D unclear. Trimming took 2 bases from V and 6 from J, leaving 18 bases between them. CDR1 is MNHEY, CDR2 SVGAGI, per germline. There are 16 residues in the CDR3. CDR3 DNA sequence: TGTGCCAGCAGTTACCCGGTTACAGAGCCCTGGGATACGCAGTATTTT. The encoded protein is CASSYPVTEPWDTQYF.

This clone appeared a few times. The chain employs TRBV7-3 and TRBJ2-2; D uncertain. Germline loops: CDR1 SGHTA, CDR2 FQGTGA. This CDR3 contains 14 residues. V was shortened by 4 bases and J by 5 bases, with 11 bases between the two germline ends. CDR3: CASSSSGRTGELFF. CDR3 nucleotides: TGTGCCAGCAGCTCCTCTGGTAGAACCGGGGAGCTGTTTTTT. Combining the CDR3 with reference TRBV7-3 and TRBJ2-2 gives the whole variable domain GAGVSQTPSNKVTEKGKYVELRCDPISGHTALYWYRQSLGQGPEFLIYFQGTGAADDSGLPNDRFFAVRPEGSVSTLKIQRTERGDSAVYLCASSSSGRTGELFFGEGSRLTVL.

The chain uses TRBV4-1 and TRBJ2-1, with a tentative D call TRBD1 (7 bases). The CDR3 spans 17 residues. Trimming took 0 bases from V and 5 from J, leaving 17 bases between them. CDR1 and CDR2 from the germline V gene are MGHRA and YSYEKL. Here the CDR3 reads CASSQDIWQGGDNEQFF. The CDR3 DNA reads as TGCGCCAGCAGCCAAGATATATGGCAGGGGGGAGACAATGAGCAGTTCTTC.

The rearrangement joins TRBV13 to TRBJ2-7; 9 nucleotides align to TRBD2. Germline CDR1 is PRHDT and CDR2 is FYEKMQ (reference sequence). This CDR3 region has 18 residues. The V segment lost 7 bases and the J segment 4 bases; nucleotides outside the gene matches: 20. The CDR3 DNA reads as TGTGCCAGCACCATCAAGAATCTACTAGCGGGCGTCCTATACGAGCAGTACTTC. It specifies CASTIKNLLAGVLYEQYF.